A selection of T cell receptor beta chains follows, all from one sample in a study of identical twins. TCRdb recomputed calls from the 5' RACE reads with MiXCR, one row per CDR3 protein. The sample records 650,000 to 800,000 distinct CDR3 sequences, about 9.4% being singletons. A further study also used this sample, focusing on yellow fever vaccine responses in identical twins.

Input material: PBMCs. These TCRs come from a young woman in good health. Both conserved end residues are part of each CDR3. The D gene is left open where the match is weak. A row's size may be missing; if present it is once, few, many or a size class.

.,TRBV7-6,TRBJ2-7,few,TGTGCCAGCAGCCCCTTACAGGGCCTCTCCTACGAGCAGTACTTC,CASSPLQGLSYEQYF
TRBD2,TRBV28,TRBJ2-2,few,TGTGCCAGCAGTTCCAGCGGACTAGCGGGGGCGGGCGGGGAGCTGTTTTTT,CASSSSGLAGAGGELFF
.,TRBV11-1,TRBJ2-3,few,TGTGCCAGCAGCTTAGGTTCGAGAGGAGCAGATACGCAGTATTTT,CASSLGSRGADTQYF
TRBD2,TRBV18,TRBJ2-2,few,TGTGCCAGCTCACCACCGAATAGCGGGTACACCGGGGAGCTGTTTTTT,CASSPPNSGYTGELFF
.,TRBV6-2/TRBV6-3,TRBJ1-1,many,TGTGCCAGCAGTACCCGGACATTTTACGCTTTCTTT,CASSTRTFYAFF
.,TRBV12-3/TRBV12-4,TRBJ1-6,.,TGTGCCAGCAGTTTAGAGCTACAGCTCTATAATTCACCCCTCCACTTT,CASSLELQLYNSPLHF
TRBD2,TRBV20-1,TRBJ2-7,few,TGCAGTGCTTCGGGACTAGCGGTTCAACTGGCGTACGAGCAGTACTTC,CSASGLAVQLAYEQYF
TRBD2,TRBV3-1,TRBJ2-2,.,TGTGCCAGCAGCCAAGACTTAGGGGGACTAGCTGACACCGGGGAGCTGTTTTTT,CASSQDLGGLADTGELFF
TRBD1,TRBV28,TRBJ1-5,few,TGTGCCAGCAGTCCTCGGGACAGGTGGATTGGCAATCAGCCCCAGCATTTT,CASSPRDRWIGNQPQHF
.,TRBV7-2,TRBJ2-5,.,TGTGCCAGCAGCCCAAAGACTACTCCTTATCAAGAGACCCAGTACTTC,CASSPKTTPYQETQYF
.,TRBV7-9,TRBJ2-1,many,TGTGCCAGCAGCCTCCGACTGGGCTCCTACAATGAGCAGTTCTTC,CASSLRLGSYNEQFF
.,TRBV5-1,TRBJ2-2,.,TGCGCCAGCAACTCCAGGACTCAATCTCCCGGGGAGCTGTTTTTT,CASNSRTQSPGELFF
.,TRBV10-3,TRBJ1-3,many,TGTGCCATCAGTGAGGGGTCCTTGGAATGGAGCACCATATATTTT,CAISEGSLEWSTIYF
TRBD1,TRBV27,TRBJ2-1,.,TGTGCCAGCACTGGGACAGGGTCGGCGGATGAGCAGTTCTTC,CASTGTGSADEQFF
TRBD2,TRBV7-3,TRBJ2-3,.,TGTGCCAGCAGCTTCACGGGGGGGCCGACAGATACGCAGTATTTT,CASSFTGGPTDTQYF
.,TRBV5-6,TRBJ1-1,few,TGTGCCAGCAGCCCGATATTTCAGGGCGTCGGCACTGAAGCTTTCTTT,CASSPIFQGVGTEAFF
TRBD2,TRBV4-3,TRBJ2-7,many,TGCGCCAGCAGCCAATCGGGGACTAGCTCTATCTACGAGCAGTACTTC,CASSQSGTSSIYEQYF
.,TRBV14,TRBJ2-1,.,TGTGCCAGCAGCCAAGATTGGGCAACCGGCAACAATGAGCAGTTCTTC,CASSQDWATGNNEQFF
.,TRBV6-6,TRBJ1-1,.,TGTGCCAGCAGTCAGGCCAGTGAAGCTTTCTTT,CASSQASEAFF
TRBD2,TRBV4-1,TRBJ2-7,.,TGCGCCAGCAGCCATATCCCGGGACTAGAAAATTCCTACGAGCAGTACTTC,CASSHIPGLENSYEQYF
TRBD1,TRBV29-1,TRBJ2-2,few,TGCAGCGTTGAAGAAACAGGGGGGAACACCGGGGAGCTGTTTTTT,CSVEETGGNTGELFF
TRBD2,TRBV6-2/TRBV6-3,TRBJ2-3,.,TGTGCCAGTCAGGGACTAGCGGGAGGTCCAGATACGCAGTATTTT,CASQGLAGGPDTQYF
.,TRBV7-8,TRBJ2-3,few,TGTGCCAGCAGCTTAGCGCTCCGGGTCTCTAGCACAGATACGCAGTATTTT,CASSLALRVSSTDTQYF
.,TRBV6-2/TRBV6-3,TRBJ2-7,.,TGTGCCAGCAGTTACTCGGCAGAGAGCTCCTACGAGCAGTACTTC,CASSYSAESSYEQYF
.,TRBV4-3,TRBJ2-7,.,TGCGCCAGCAGCCAAGATCCGGGCGGTCCCTCCTACGAGCAGTACTTC,CASSQDPGGPSYEQYF
TRBD1,TRBV7-4,TRBJ2-7,.,TGTGCCAGCATCTTCGGTTATCGGACACTACCGATCATTCCGGGACAGGGGGAATACGAGCAGTACTTC,CASIFGYRTLPIIPGQGEYEQYF
.,TRBV7-2,TRBJ2-4,once,TGTGCCAGCAGCTTGAGTCTCCTGGTTCAGTACTTC,CASSLSLLVQYF
.,TRBV27,TRBJ1-1,few,TGTGCCAGCAGTTTGGGGCCGGGGTTTAGGGGCGGCCTGAACACTGAAGCTTTCTTT,CASSLGPGFRGGLNTEAFF
.,TRBV14,TRBJ2-7,few,TGTGCCAGCAGCCAAGTTTTCTTCGGGGACGAGCAGTACTTC,CASSQVFFGDEQYF
TRBD2,TRBV4-1,TRBJ2-3,few,TGCGCCAGCAGCCCGGGACTAGCGGGAATAAGTACAGATACGCAGTATTTT,CASSPGLAGISTDTQYF
.,TRBV27,TRBJ2-1,.,TGTGCCAGCAGTTTATTCGACCCGTACAATGAGCAGTTCTTC,CASSLFDPYNEQFF
TRBD1,TRBV6-5,TRBJ1-6,few,TGTGCCAGCAGTTATGCCGGGACAGGGAAGTCACCCCTCCACTTT,CASSYAGTGKSPLHF
TRBD2,TRBV11-2,TRBJ2-5,few,TGTGCCAGCAGCTCATTCCAGAGGGCTAGCGGGAGACAGGCCCAAGAGACCCAGTACTTC,CASSSFQRASGRQAQETQYF
.,TRBV12-3/TRBV12-4,TRBJ1-5,many,TGTGCCAGCACCGGGGTGTGGGATCAGCCCCAGCATTTT,CASTGVWDQPQHF
.,TRBV7-2,TRBJ2-7,.,TGTGCCAGCCAAATTTCCCCTAAGGTATCCTACGAGCAGTACTTC,CASQISPKVSYEQYF
.,TRBV12-3/TRBV12-4,TRBJ1-4,few,TGTGCCAGCAGTGCCGCTAGGGAAAAACTGTTTTTT,CASSAAREKLFF
TRBD1,TRBV18,TRBJ2-1,many,TGTGCCAGCTCACCAGAGACAGGGGGTGCGAATGAGCAGTTCTTC,CASSPETGGANEQFF
.,TRBV27,TRBJ2-7,many,TGTGCCAGCAGAGACCGGGGTACCTACGAGCAGTACTTC,CASRDRGTYEQYF
TRBD1,TRBV24-1,TRBJ2-1,.,TGTGCCACCAGTGATCCGGGACAGGATTGGGAGTTCTTC,CATSDPGQDWEFF
TRBD1,TRBV29-1,TRBJ1-1,many,TGCAGCGTCCGGGGGGCAGGGGGCCCGAACACTGAAGCTTTCTTT,CSVRGAGGPNTEAFF
TRBD2,TRBV9,TRBJ2-1,many,TGTGCCAGCAGCGCTAGCGGGGGGAGCTACAATGAGCAGTTCTTC,CASSASGGSYNEQFF
.,TRBV4-3,TRBJ2-6,few,TGCGCCAGCAGCCTAACATTTGGGGCCAACGTCCTGACTTTC,CASSLTFGANVLTF
TRBD1,TRBV15,TRBJ1-6,.,TGTGCCACCAGCGGTCGGGACAGGGAATTGTGTTCACCCCTCCACTTT,CATSGRDRELCSPLHF
TRBD2,TRBV20-1,TRBJ2-1,.,TGCAGTGCTAGACCGGGACTAGCGGGAGAACCGTTCTTC,CSARPGLAGEPFF
.,TRBV20-1,TRBJ2-7,few,TGCAGTGCTAGGGGTTTCGGGTTCTACGAGCAGTACTTC,CSARGFGFYEQYF
.,TRBV12-3/TRBV12-4,TRBJ2-3,many,TGTGCCCTCGTGGCCGCGGACACTAGCACAGATACGCAGTATTTT,CALVAADTSTDTQYF
TRBD1,TRBV9,TRBJ2-3,many,TGTGCCAGCAGCGGGGGGGGGACAGGGGGCCGCACAGATACGCAGTATTTT,CASSGGGTGGRTDTQYF
TRBD1,TRBV5-6,TRBJ1-2,.,TGTGCCAGCAGCGTGGGACAGGGGGCGAGTGGCTACACCTTC,CASSVGQGASGYTF
.,TRBV3-1,TRBJ2-1,many,TGTGCCAGCAGCCACTCAGGAGAGGAGCAGTTCTTC,CASSHSGEEQFF
.,TRBV25-1,TRBJ2-5,few,TGTGCCAGCAGTGAGTTAGGGGCAGAAGAGACCCAGTACTTC,CASSELGAEETQYF
.,TRBV29-1,TRBJ2-1,many,TGCAGCGTCGAAAGGGGAATCTCCTACAATGAGCAGTTCTTC,CSVERGISYNEQFF
TRBD1,TRBV5-1,TRBJ2-7,.,TGCGCCAGCAGCTCGGGACAGGATTACTCCTACGAGCAGTACTTC,CASSSGQDYSYEQYF
TRBD2,TRBV5-1,TRBJ2-5,.,TGCGCCAGCAGCTTCGGACTAGCGGGAGCGCGTGAGACCCAGTACTTC,CASSFGLAGARETQYF
.,TRBV4-1,TRBJ1-4,.,TGCGCCAGCAGGAACCGGGAAACAGGGCGTGAAAAACTGTTTTTT,CASRNRETGREKLFF